The entry that follows covers one T cell receptor (beta chain) sequence. The antigen remains undetermined. The data originate from a study of response to subunit inactivated influenza vaccine. Whole-study findings and limits: Seasonal influenza vaccination, on each occasion, was suggested by the authors to recruit few new T cells.

Via MiXCR, TCRdb re-called the RT-PCR reads, giving one row per CDR3 protein. The sample includes roughly 650,000 distinct CDR3 sequences, more than 15% of them seen just once. Trimming pared 0 bases from V and 9 bases from J, leaving 15 bases between. This CDR3 comprises 15 residues. In germline, CDR1 is DFQATT, CDR2 SNEGSKA (reference sequence). The sequences come from PBMCs from blood, collected about 13 days after vaccination. The J gene is TRBJ1-6, the V gene TRBV20-1; possibly TRBD1 for D (6 bases). The source is a man in his forties or fifties who received an inactivated influenza vaccine. The CDR3 sequence: CSARDLPGEGSPLHF. CDR3 nucleotides: TGCAGTGCTAGAGATCTGCCAGGGGAGGGTTCACCCCTCCACTTT.